This TCR beta chain was recovered during a study of T cells after yellow fever vaccination. Overall study findings and caveats: The booster saw the reappearance of most primary-vaccination clones (nearly 98% CD4, 70% to 90% CD8). The appearance of a small share of clonotypes in both CD4 and CD8 compartments was observed.

The CDR3 runs 13 residues. TCRdb re-derived calls from the 5' RACE reads in MiXCR, one entry per CDR3 protein. Among some 260,000 distinct CDR3 sequences listed, roughly 5.6% were seen once. Ten or more counts support this clonotype. Its antigen is still unknown. V gene TRBV12-3 or TRBV12-4 combines with J gene TRBJ1-5, with D possibly being TRBD1 (5 bases). Specimen: CD4+ T cells sorted from PBMCs, collected on the day of the yellow fever booster vaccination. This clonotype was sampled from a man aged 18 to 30 who received the YFV17D yellow fever vaccine. In nucleotides, the CDR3 is TGTGGGGATTCCAGACAGAAAATCCAGCCCCAGCATTTT. Residues: CGDSRQKIQPQHF.